These T cell receptor beta chains were read from a single sample in a study of T cells after yellow fever vaccination. TCRdb recomputed calls from the 5' RACE reads with MiXCR, one row per CDR3 protein. Here the sample spans hundreds of thousands of distinct CDR3 sequences, less than 4.5% being singletons. The sample here was PBMCs, taken on the day of the yellow fever booster vaccination. The source is a man aged 18 to 29 who received the YFV17D yellow fever vaccine. Each CDR3 is given without its conserved first and last residue. D genes are given only for firm matches.

TRBV20-1	TRBD2	TRBJ2-3	SAALVSGGDTDTQY
TRBV7-2	TRBD2	TRBJ2-3	ASSLWLAGSTDTQY
TRBV7-2	TRBD2	TRBJ2-3	ASSRVAGPSTDTQY
TRBV4-1	TRBD1	TRBJ1-5	ASSPGQGPPRPQH
TRBV5-1	TRBD1	TRBJ1-6	ASTRDSNSPLH
TRBV30	.	TRBJ2-1	AWSKRSEQF
TRBV11-2	.	TRBJ1-2	ASSLLTGPKDYGYT
TRBV6-5	.	TRBJ2-3	ASSYSGSTDTQY
TRBV10-2	TRBD1	TRBJ2-7	ASETTGEGYEQY
TRBV28	TRBD2	TRBJ2-5	ASVTSGPGRAQY
TRBV7-8	TRBD1	TRBJ2-3	ASSPPGTGFRSTDTQY
TRBV20-1	.	TRBJ2-7	SARHSPLSYEQY
TRBV12-3/TRBV12-4	TRBD1	TRBJ2-2	ASSFDRGPSGELF
TRBV4-1	.	TRBJ1-5	ASSYTESNQPQH
TRBV29-1	.	TRBJ1-2	SVRRVNYGYT
TRBV12-3/TRBV12-4	.	TRBJ1-1	ASSRKVGTEAF
TRBV7-9	.	TRBJ1-4	ASSPNPRGEKLF
TRBV10-3	TRBD1	TRBJ1-3	AIRAKQGPIY
TRBV20-1	.	TRBJ1-1	SASLGQSTEAF
TRBV18	.	TRBJ1-1	ASSPSRGGTEAF